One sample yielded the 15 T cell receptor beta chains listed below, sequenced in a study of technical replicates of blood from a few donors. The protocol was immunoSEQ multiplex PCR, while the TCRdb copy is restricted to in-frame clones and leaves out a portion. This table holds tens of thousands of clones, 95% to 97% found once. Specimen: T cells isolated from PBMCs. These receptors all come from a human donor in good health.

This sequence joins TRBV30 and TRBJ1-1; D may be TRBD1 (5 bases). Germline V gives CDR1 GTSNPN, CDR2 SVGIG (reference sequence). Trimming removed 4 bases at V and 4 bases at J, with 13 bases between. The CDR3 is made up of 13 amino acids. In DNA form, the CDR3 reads TGTGCCTGGACCCAGGGCTTAGGCACTGAAGCTTTCTTT. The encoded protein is CAWTQGLGTEAFF.

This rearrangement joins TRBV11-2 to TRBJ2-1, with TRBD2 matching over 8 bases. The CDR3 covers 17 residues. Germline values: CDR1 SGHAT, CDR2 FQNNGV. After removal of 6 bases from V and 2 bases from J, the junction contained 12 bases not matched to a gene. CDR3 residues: CASSSPATGGPYNEQFF. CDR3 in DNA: TGTGCCAGCAGTTCACCGGCCACGGGAGGGCCCTACAATGAGCAGTTCTTC.

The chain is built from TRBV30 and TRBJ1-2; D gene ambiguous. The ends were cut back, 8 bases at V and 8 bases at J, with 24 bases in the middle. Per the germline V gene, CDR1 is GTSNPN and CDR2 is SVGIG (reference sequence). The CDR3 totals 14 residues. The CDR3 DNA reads TGTGCCCGTTATACGGGAGGTTATGATATCGGCTACACCTTC. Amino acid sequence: CARYTGGYDIGYTF.

Here the CDR3 reads CASNRGSSYNEQFF. In DNA form, the CDR3 reads TGTGCCAGCAACCGAGGTAGCTCCTACAATGAGCAGTTCTTC. V gene TRBV5-6 combines with J gene TRBJ2-1, with unresolved D. Looked up from germline, CDR1 is SGHDT and CDR2 is YYEEEE. The CDR3 runs 14 residues. The V gene lost 6 bases and the J gene lost 0 bases, with 10 bases spanning the gap.

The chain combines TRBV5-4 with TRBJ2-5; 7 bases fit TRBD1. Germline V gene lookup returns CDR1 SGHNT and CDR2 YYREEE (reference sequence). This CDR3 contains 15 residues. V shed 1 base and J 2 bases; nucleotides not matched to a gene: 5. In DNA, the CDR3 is TGTGCCAGCAGCTTGAAGCAGGGGGTACAAGAGACCCAGTACTTC. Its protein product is CASSLKQGVQETQYF. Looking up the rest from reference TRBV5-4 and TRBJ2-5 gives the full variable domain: ETGVTQSPTHLIKTRGQQVTLRCSSQSGHNTVSWYQQALGQGPQFIFQYYREEENGRGNFPPRFSGLQFPNYSSELNVNALELDDSALYLCASSLKQGVQETQYFGPGTRLLVL.

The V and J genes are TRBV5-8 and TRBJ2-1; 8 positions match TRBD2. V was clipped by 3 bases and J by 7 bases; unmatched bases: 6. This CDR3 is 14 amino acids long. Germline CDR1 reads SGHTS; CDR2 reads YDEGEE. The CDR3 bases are TGTGCCAGCAGCTGGGGAGCGGGAGATAATGAGCAGTTCTTC. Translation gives CASSWGAGDNEQFF.

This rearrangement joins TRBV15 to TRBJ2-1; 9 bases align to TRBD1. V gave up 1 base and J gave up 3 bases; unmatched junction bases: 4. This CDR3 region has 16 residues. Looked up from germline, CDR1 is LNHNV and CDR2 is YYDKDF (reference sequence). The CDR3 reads CATSRVNRGLYNEQFF. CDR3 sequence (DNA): TGTGCCACCAGCAGAGTAAACAGGGGGCTCTACAATGAGCAGTTCTTC.

The CDR3 region has the DNA TGTGCCAGCAGCCAAGAGCCTGAGCGCTCCGCTGGAAACACCATATATTTT. Protein product: CASSQEPERSAGNTIYF. V gene TRBV4-2 combines with J gene TRBJ1-3; D gene ambiguous. This CDR3 spans 17 amino acids. In germline, CDR1 is LGHNA, CDR2 YNFKEQ. Trimming pared 0 bases from V and 2 bases from J, leaving 14 bases between.

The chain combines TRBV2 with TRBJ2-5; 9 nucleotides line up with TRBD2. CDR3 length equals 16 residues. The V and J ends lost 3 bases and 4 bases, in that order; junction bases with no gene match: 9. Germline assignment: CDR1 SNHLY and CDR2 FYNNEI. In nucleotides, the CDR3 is TGTGCCAGCAGTGACGGGGCGGGAGGGCCTCGAGAGACCCAGTACTTC. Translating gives CASSDGAGGPRETQYF.

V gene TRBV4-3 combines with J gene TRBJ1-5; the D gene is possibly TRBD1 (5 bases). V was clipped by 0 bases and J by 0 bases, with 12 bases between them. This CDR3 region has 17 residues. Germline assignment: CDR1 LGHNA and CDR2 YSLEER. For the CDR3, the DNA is TGCGCCAGCAGCCAAGATGCGGGGGGGATTAGCAATCAGCCCCAGCATTTT. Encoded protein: CASSQDAGGISNQPQHF.

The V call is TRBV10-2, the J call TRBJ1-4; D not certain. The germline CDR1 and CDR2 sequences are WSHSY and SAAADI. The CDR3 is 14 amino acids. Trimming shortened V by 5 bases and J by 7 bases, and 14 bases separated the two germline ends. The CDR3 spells CASSLEVGGEKLFF. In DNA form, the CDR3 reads TGCGCCAGCAGTCTCGAGGTTGGAGGTGAAAAACTGTTTTTT.

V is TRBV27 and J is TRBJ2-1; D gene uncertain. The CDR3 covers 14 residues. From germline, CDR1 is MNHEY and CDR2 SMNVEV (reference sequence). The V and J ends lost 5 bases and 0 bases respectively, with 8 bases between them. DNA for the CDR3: TGTGCCAGCAGTCAAACCAGCTCCTACAATGAGCAGTTCTTC. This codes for CASSQTSSYNEQFF.

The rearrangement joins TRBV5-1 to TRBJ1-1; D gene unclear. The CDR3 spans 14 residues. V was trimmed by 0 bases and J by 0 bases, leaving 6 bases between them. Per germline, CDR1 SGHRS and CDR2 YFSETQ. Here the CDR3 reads CASSLGGMNTEAFF. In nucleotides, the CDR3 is TGCGCCAGCAGCTTGGGAGGAATGAACACTGAAGCTTTCTTT.

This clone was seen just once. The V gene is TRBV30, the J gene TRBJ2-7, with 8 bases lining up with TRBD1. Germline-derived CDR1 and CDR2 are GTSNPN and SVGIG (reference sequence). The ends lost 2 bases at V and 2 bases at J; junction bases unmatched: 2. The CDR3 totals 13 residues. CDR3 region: CAWSQGAAYEQYF. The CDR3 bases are TGTGCCTGGAGTCAGGGGGCTGCCTACGAGCAGTACTTC.

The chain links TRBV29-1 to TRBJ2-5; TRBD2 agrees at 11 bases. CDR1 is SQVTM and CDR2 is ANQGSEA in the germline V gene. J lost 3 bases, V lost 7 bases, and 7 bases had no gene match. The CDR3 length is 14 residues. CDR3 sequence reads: CSAFSGRGEETQYF. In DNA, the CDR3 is TGCAGCGCCTTTAGCGGGAGGGGAGAAGAGACCCAGTACTTC.